Listed below are T cell receptor beta chains from one sample, sequenced in a study of cytomegalovirus exposure and HLA in healthy donors. Assay used: immunoSEQ multiplex PCR; TCRdb lists only in-frame clones, some missing. This table holds approximately 60,000 clones, roughly 84% found once. The material sequenced was PBMCs. These receptors all come from a man aged 30-40 years in good health and CMV-seronegative. The CDR3 runs from the conserved cysteine through the conserved F or W. Fields, in order: J gene, CDR3 length, clone size, D gene, V gene, CDR3 DNA, CDR3 protein. D genes are given only for firm matches. The size entry is marked missing in some rows and otherwise reads once, few, many or a size class.

j_call: TRBJ2-1
cdr3_length: 23
clone_size: NA
d_call: NA
v_call: TRBV19
cdr3_nt: TGTGCCAGTAGTATAGATTATTGGTTAGGGACTAGGGGGCCCTCCAGCTCCTACAATGAGCAGTTCTTC
cdr3_aa: CASSIDYWLGTRGPSSSYNEQFF

j_call: TRBJ1-1
cdr3_length: 13
clone_size: once
d_call: NA
v_call: TRBV7-6
cdr3_nt: TGTGCCAGCAGCTATAGCGGGGGCACTGAAGCTTTCTTT
cdr3_aa: CASSYSGGTEAFF

j_call: TRBJ2-2
cdr3_length: 16
clone_size: NA
d_call: NA
v_call: TRBV9
cdr3_nt: TGTGCCAGCAGCGGCGAGGTACACAGGTTAAGCGGGGAGCTGTTTTTT
cdr3_aa: CASSGEVHRLSGELFF

j_call: TRBJ1-1
cdr3_length: 13
clone_size: once
d_call: NA
v_call: TRBV27
cdr3_nt: TGTGCCAGCGGCTACCGGGAAGCCGGCCCAGCTTTCTTT
cdr3_aa: CASGYREAGPAFF

j_call: TRBJ1-2
cdr3_length: 14
clone_size: once
d_call: TRBD1
v_call: TRBV7-9
cdr3_nt: TGTGCCAGCAGCTTAGAAGGACAGGGAGGTGGCTACACCTTC
cdr3_aa: CASSLEGQGGGYTF

j_call: TRBJ2-4
cdr3_length: 15
clone_size: NA
d_call: NA
v_call: TRBV11-2
cdr3_nt: TGTGCCAGCAGCTTAGGCGGGGACCCCAAAAACATTCAGTACTTC
cdr3_aa: CASSLGGDPKNIQYF

j_call: TRBJ2-1
cdr3_length: 15
clone_size: NA
d_call: TRBD2
v_call: TRBV19
cdr3_nt: TGTGCCACCTTACCGGGACTAGCGGGAAACAATGAGCAGTTCTTC
cdr3_aa: CATLPGLAGNNEQFF

j_call: TRBJ1-6
cdr3_length: 17
clone_size: few
d_call: NA
v_call: TRBV5-1
cdr3_nt: TGCGCCAGCAGCTTGGCGCCCTCAGGGGCGGGAGACTCACCCCTCCACTTT
cdr3_aa: CASSLAPSGAGDSPLHF

j_call: TRBJ2-5
cdr3_length: 14
clone_size: once
d_call: NA
v_call: TRBV9
cdr3_nt: TGTGCCAGCAGCGGGCGGGGGCGGGGAGAGACCCAGTACTTC
cdr3_aa: CASSGRGRGETQYF

j_call: TRBJ1-1
cdr3_length: 12
clone_size: few
d_call: NA
v_call: TRBV29-1
cdr3_nt: TGCAGCGTGGGACTGCCGAACACTGAAGCTTTCTTT
cdr3_aa: CSVGLPNTEAFF

j_call: TRBJ2-3
cdr3_length: 13
clone_size: NA
d_call: NA
v_call: TRBV7-2
cdr3_nt: TGTGCCAGCAGCTTAGGAACTCCTAATACGCAGTATTTT
cdr3_aa: CASSLGTPNTQYF

j_call: TRBJ1-3
cdr3_length: 15
clone_size: NA
d_call: TRBD1
v_call: TRBV7-9
cdr3_nt: TGTGCCAGCAGCGGGGACAGGGCCCCTGGAAACACCATATATTTT
cdr3_aa: CASSGDRAPGNTIYF

j_call: TRBJ1-3
cdr3_length: 15
clone_size: NA
d_call: TRBD1
v_call: TRBV2
cdr3_nt: TGTGCCAGCAGGGGACAGGGAGGCTCTGGAAACACCATATATTTT
cdr3_aa: CASRGQGGSGNTIYF

j_call: TRBJ2-7
cdr3_length: 17
clone_size: NA
d_call: NA
v_call: TRBV21-1
cdr3_nt: TGTGCCAGCAGCCCTTGGAACGGCAGGGTAAAGACCTACGAGCAGTACTTC
cdr3_aa: CASSPWNGRVKTYEQYF

j_call: TRBJ1-2
cdr3_length: 16
clone_size: once
d_call: TRBD1
v_call: TRBV30
cdr3_nt: TGTGCCTGGAGTGTCCAGGGGGCGACTTATTACTATGGCTACACCTTC
cdr3_aa: CAWSVQGATYYYGYTF

j_call: TRBJ2-3
cdr3_length: 17
clone_size: NA
d_call: NA
v_call: TRBV4-2
cdr3_nt: TGTGCCAGCAGCCAAGATGGCTGGGGGGACGCAGGAGATACGCAGTATTTT
cdr3_aa: CASSQDGWGDAGDTQYF

j_call: TRBJ2-2
cdr3_length: 17
clone_size: once
d_call: NA
v_call: TRBV4-1
cdr3_nt: TGCGCCAGCAGCCAAGGAATTACGGGACAGAACACCGGGGAGCTGTTTTTT
cdr3_aa: CASSQGITGQNTGELFF

j_call: TRBJ2-7
cdr3_length: 14
clone_size: NA
d_call: NA
v_call: TRBV30
cdr3_nt: TGTGCCTCTGCCCCAGGGCGGGGGCTCTACGAGCAGTACTTC
cdr3_aa: CASAPGRGLYEQYF

j_call: TRBJ2-6
cdr3_length: 17
clone_size: NA
d_call: NA
v_call: TRBV14
cdr3_nt: TGTGCCAGCAGCTCCCCTGGCACAGGCTCTGGGGCCAACGTCCTGACTTTC
cdr3_aa: CASSSPGTGSGANVLTF

j_call: TRBJ2-2
cdr3_length: 13
clone_size: NA
d_call: NA
v_call: TRBV11-2
cdr3_nt: TGTGCCAGCAGCTTAGAGCAGACCGGGGAGCTGTTTTTT
cdr3_aa: CASSLEQTGELFF

j_call: TRBJ2-7
cdr3_length: 15
clone_size: once
d_call: NA
v_call: TRBV28
cdr3_nt: TGTGCCAGCAGTTCTATTTCAGGGCCTTCCTACGAGCAGTACTTC
cdr3_aa: CASSSISGPSYEQYF

j_call: TRBJ2-1
cdr3_length: 15
clone_size: NA
d_call: TRBD1
v_call: TRBV7-2
cdr3_nt: TGTGCCAGCAGCTTAGGGACAGGGGTCTACAATGAGCAGTTCTTC
cdr3_aa: CASSLGTGVYNEQFF